This T cell receptor beta chain was sequenced during a study of cytomegalovirus exposure and HLA in healthy donors. General study points: In a later analysis, TCR beta V- and J-gene trimming was associated with a missense DCLRE1C variant. With high specificity and sensitivity, the classifier reportedly diagnosed cytomegalovirus status. The productive fraction for most TCR beta V segments was about 87% or about 30% in an earlier analysis. Usually a TCR sequence was rare, but some public TCRs were found in many donors.

J lost 6 bases, V lost 8 bases, and 13 bases had no gene match. This CDR3 region has 15 residues. CDR1 MNHNY and CDR2 SVGAGI come from the germline V gene (reference sequence). This clone was observed a single time. Its antigen is unidentified. The PCR made use of 60 Vbeta and 13 Jbeta primers. Repertoires were generated with immunoSEQ multiplex PCR, while TCRdb's copy carries only in-frame clones and drops some. Of roughly 97,000 clones in the sample, roughly two thirds were seen once. The rearrangement joins TRBV6-6 to TRBJ1-5; 7 bases fit TRBD1. Sequencing input: PBMCs. This TCR came from a middle-aged man in good health and CMV-seronegative. CDR3 bases: TGTGCCAGCCAGGGAAAAAGACAGGGAGGTCAGCCCCAGCATTTT. Protein: CASQGKRQGGQPQHF.